The 4 T cell receptor beta chains below all came from one sample that was sequenced in a study of blood T cell repertoires in COVID-19. Assay used: immunoSEQ multiplex PCR; TCRdb lists only in-frame clones, some missing. Here the sample spans some 83,000 clones, around 80% being singletons. Sequencing was done on a sample of peripheral blood. These TCRs come from a human donor in a cohort sampled during active COVID-19.

This chain links TRBV5-6 with TRBJ2-3; D is unresolved. Deletions cut 1 base from V and 0 bases from J, with 3 bases between. The CDR3 loop spans 13 amino acids. Germline assignment: CDR1 SGHDT and CDR2 YYEEEE. The CDR3 DNA reads as TGTGCCAGCAGCTTGCTGAGCACAGATACGCAGTATTTT. Translation gives CASSLLSTDTQYF.

This clone appeared once. This rearrangement joins TRBV2 to TRBJ1-5; TRBD1 matches 7 bases. This CDR3 spans 16 amino acids. Germline V gene lookup returns CDR1 SNHLY and CDR2 FYNNEI. Trimming at V came to 6 bases and at J to 3 bases, leaving 11 bases not matched to a gene. CDR3 region: CASSPPTGPTNQPQHF. CDR3 bases: TGTGCCAGCAGCCCTCCGACAGGGCCGACCAATCAGCCCCAGCATTTT.

The chain uses TRBV12-3 or TRBV12-4 and TRBJ1-2, with a tentative D call TRBD1 (6 bases). There are 12 residues in the CDR3. The V end was cut by 6 bases, the J end by 7 bases, with 12 bases between. The CDR3 loop reads CASSLPTGGYTF. CDR3 DNA sequence: TGTGCCAGCAGCCTACCGACAGGTGGCTACACCTTC.

The chain links TRBV11-2 to TRBJ2-3, with 7 bases lining up with TRBD2. CDR1 is SGHAT and CDR2 is FQNNGV in the germline V gene. After removal of 3 bases from V and 2 bases from J, the junction contained 5 bases not matched to a gene. The CDR3 has 15 residues. The CDR3 sequence: CASSFRGGSTDTQYF. As DNA, the CDR3 is TGTGCCAGCAGCTTTCGCGGGGGATCCACAGATACGCAGTATTTT.